This T cell receptor beta chain was captured in a study of T cells in Graves' hyperthyroidism and ophthalmopathy. J lost 5 bases, V lost 2 bases, and 6 bases had no gene match. The CDR3 totals 14 residues. CDR1 GTSNPN and CDR2 SVGIG come from the germline V gene (reference sequence). This clonotype was seen once. A much larger clone is a single base away; this may be a read error. RNA transcripts yielded amplified TCR beta CDR3 regions. First-round RT-PCR of the TCR CDR3 relied on the HTBI primer set. TCRdb re-called the multiplex PCR reads with MiXCR, one entry per CDR3 protein. The sample yields about half a million distinct CDR3 sequences, 15% to 20% seen once.

This chain joins TRBV30 and TRBJ2-4; 7 bases agree with TRBD1. The sequencing input was blood. The receptor comes from a man in his forties or fifties with Graves' ophthalmopathy. CDR3 sequence reads: CAWSWGTDENIQYF. CDR3 DNA sequence: TGTGCCTGGAGTTGGGGGACAGACGAAAACATTCAGTACTTC.